The sequence of this T cell receptor beta chain was determined in a study of T cell repertoires in cytomegalovirus infection. Findings and limits, study-wide: Cumulative frequency of public TCR beta families picked out carriers of CMV plus the relevant HLA.

TCRdb reanalysed the reads using MiXCR and keeps one entry per CDR3 protein. The repertoire has roughly 320,000 distinct CDR3 sequences, around 9.6% of them found once; the top ten carry 2.5%. Trimming shortened V by 2 bases and J by 0 bases, and 10 bases separated the two germline ends. Germline V lookup: CDR1 MNHNY, CDR2 SVGAGI (reference sequence). The CDR3 is 15 amino acids. This clonotype was seen only a few times. Its target is unknown. V is TRBV6-6 and J is TRBJ1-2, with D perhaps TRBD1 (5 bases). The sequence was obtained from a human donor in good health (CMV status not recorded). Some clones in this sample may be carry-over from other donors' samples. The sequencing sample was made of PBMCs. CDR3 nucleotide sequence: TGTGCCAGCAGTTACGGGGGGTGGACTAACTATGGCTACACCTTC. It specifies CASSYGGWTNYGYTF.